This T cell receptor (beta chain) stems from a study of Ad26.COV2.S vaccination and SARS-CoV-2 variants. As for the study in general: Participant was drawn from the COV1001 Ad26.COV2.S trial arm. Dosing was one shot or two shots 56 days apart. Findings of the study overall: CD8+ and CD4+ T cells specific for spike reportedly responded with substantial breadth after vaccination.

Noted treatment: around 19 received Ad26.COV2.S at low or high dose, single or two shots; several received placebo; per-sample allocation not given. Sampling occurred on day 63 after the first vaccine or placebo injection. This clone occurred once. Its antigen is unidentified. The protocol was immunoSEQ multiplex PCR, while the TCRdb copy is restricted to in-frame clones and leaves out a portion. The table has a few hundred thousand clones, 75% to 90% seen once. Specimen: peripheral blood, collected in a trial of Ad26.COV2.S vaccine versus placebo. This receptor was obtained from a person aged 18-65 years who received the Ad26.COV2.S COVID-19 vaccine or a placebo.

The CDR3 sequence is CASSQTSGGYEQYF. DNA for the CDR3: TGTGCCAGCAGCCAAACTAGCGGAGGCTACGAGCAGTACTTC. The rearrangement links TRBV3-1 (or the pseudogene TRBV3-2) to TRBJ2-7, with 8 bases identical to TRBD2. CDR1 and CDR2 from the germline V gene are LGHDT and YNNKEL (reference sequence). The CDR3 length is 14 residues. Trimming at V came to 2 bases and at J to 3 bases, leaving 3 bases not matched to a gene.